Listed below are T cell receptor beta chains from one sample, sequenced in a study of T-cell reconstitution after alpha-beta-depleted transplantation in children. TCRdb re-called the PCR reads through MiXCR, storing one row per CDR3 protein. The sample includes roughly 790,000 distinct CDR3 sequences, around 15% seen only once; the top ten take approximately 5%. Sequenced here: PBMCs, mostly from graft donor cells, sampled 360 days after TCRalphabeta/CD19-depleted stem cell transplant. These receptors all stem from a male patient aged 10-17 years who had a stem cell transplant for acute lymphoblastic leukemia, so the T cells may come from the graft donor. CDR3s include the opening cysteine and the closing phenylalanine or tryptophan. D genes are given only for firm matches. Clone size is shown for a subset of rows, as once, few, many or a class of expanded clone.

size	D	V	J	CDR3	DNA
many	TRBD2	TRBV10-3	TRBJ2-1	CAISGVSGVYNEQFF	TGTGCCATCAGTGGGGTTAGCGGGGTCTACAATGAGCAGTTCTTC
few	-	TRBV24-1	TRBJ1-4	CATSDLPNFTGNEKLFF	TGTGCCACCAGTGATTTGCCTAATTTCACAGGGAATGAAAAACTGTTTTTT
-	-	TRBV2	TRBJ2-2	CASSRQAPTAGELFF	TGTGCCAGCAGTCGACAGGCCCCCACCGCCGGGGAGCTGTTTTTT
-	TRBD2	TRBV5-5	TRBJ2-5	CASRSGRVEETQYF	TGTGCCAGCAGGAGCGGGAGAGTTGAAGAGACCCAGTACTTC
few	TRBD1	TRBV7-9	TRBJ1-6	CASSLGRTGRGSPLHF	TGTGCCAGCAGCTTAGGAAGGACAGGGCGGGGTTCACCCCTCCACTTT
few	TRBD1	TRBV15	TRBJ2-5	CATNEGAQETQYF	TGTGCCACCAACGAGGGGGCCCAAGAGACCCAGTACTTC
many	TRBD1	TRBV7-6	TRBJ2-3	CASSSPTGDQYF	TGTGCCAGCAGCTCGCCGACAGGGGACCAGTATTTT
many	-	TRBV10-3	TRBJ2-7	CAISGKRQARSYEQYF	TGTGCCATCAGTGGGAAAAGACAGGCCCGCTCCTACGAGCAGTACTTC
few	TRBD1	TRBV7-8	TRBJ2-6	CASSLGIPGDSYSGANVLTF	TGTGCCAGCAGCTTAGGAATTCCAGGGGACAGCTACTCTGGGGCCAACGTCCTGACTTTC
few	-	TRBV24-1	TRBJ2-2	CATSSTNTGELFF	TGTGCCACCAGTTCCACGAACACCGGGGAGCTGTTTTTT
few	TRBD1	TRBV7-6	TRBJ1-1	CASSLHQGVVENTEAFF	TGTGCCAGCAGCTTACACCAGGGGGTTGTTGAGAACACTGAAGCTTTCTTT
many	-	TRBV6-1	TRBJ1-2	CASSQRIIPNYGYTF	TGTGCCAGCAGTCAGCGCATCATCCCCAACTATGGCTACACCTTC
few	TRBD1	TRBV20-1	TRBJ1-2	CSAARDRSYGYTF	TGCAGTGCTGCCCGGGACAGGAGCTATGGCTACACCTTC
-	-	TRBV20-1	TRBJ2-7	CSSYIRTSYEQYF	TGCAGTTCGTACATCAGGACCTCCTACGAGCAGTACTTC
few	-	TRBV7-8	TRBJ2-2	CASSLKPLGTKNTGELFF	TGTGCCAGCAGCTTAAAGCCCCTCGGGACGAAGAACACCGGGGAGCTGTTTTTT
-	-	TRBV7-3	TRBJ2-7	CASSSVREQYF	TGTGCCAGCAGCTCCGTCCGGGAGCAGTACTTC
many	TRBD2	TRBV4-1	TRBJ2-5	CASSQTPTSGIETQYF	TGCGCCAGCAGCCAAACCCCTACTAGCGGAATAGAGACCCAGTACTTC
many	-	TRBV11-2	TRBJ2-7	CASSLISLSYEQYF	TGTGCCAGCAGCTTAATATCCCTCTCCTACGAGCAGTACTTC
few	TRBD2	TRBV4-2	TRBJ2-6	CASSQGPASGTISGANVLTF	TGTGCCAGCAGCCAAGGGCCGGCTAGCGGGACCATCTCTGGGGCCAACGTCCTGACTTTC
-	-	TRBV5-6	TRBJ2-7	CASSLVGYSPSHYEQYF	TGTGCCAGCAGCTTAGTGGGATACTCACCATCCCACTACGAGCAGTACTTC
-	TRBD2	TRBV3-1	TRBJ2-1	CASSQRAGWSYNEQFF	TGTGCCAGCAGCCAAAGAGCGGGATGGTCCTACAATGAGCAGTTCTTC
-	-	TRBV12-3/TRBV12-4	TRBJ1-1	CASSLMTGGVTEAFF	TGTGCCAGCAGTTTAATGACAGGAGGTGTCACTGAAGCTTTCTTT
few	-	TRBV20-1	TRBJ2-1	CSARSSGRVFHYNEQFF	TGCAGTGCACGTTCGAGCGGCCGGGTTTTTCACTACAATGAGCAGTTCTTC
few	-	TRBV5-1	TRBJ2-7	CASSLPGGGDYEQYF	TGCGCCAGCAGCCTCCCAGGTGGGGGCGACTACGAGCAGTACTTC
-	-	TRBV20-1	TRBJ1-6	CSARPRHRGLHF	TGCAGTGCTAGGCCACGGCATAGGGGCCTCCACTTT
-	-	TRBV11-2	TRBJ2-5	CASSLPPYRVGEETQYF	TGTGCCAGCAGCTTACCCCCTTACAGGGTTGGGGAAGAGACCCAGTACTTC
few	-	TRBV7-8	TRBJ2-1	CASSRVLSGEQFF	TGTGCCAGCAGCCGGGTGCTGTCGGGTGAGCAGTTCTTC
few	-	TRBV5-1	TRBJ2-5	CASSRRGVQETQYF	TGCGCCAGCAGCCGAAGAGGGGTTCAAGAGACCCAGTACTTC
-	-	TRBV5-1	TRBJ2-1	CASRPRAGASYNEQFF	TGCGCCAGCCGTCCGCGGGCCGGGGCCTCCTACAATGAGCAGTTCTTC
few	TRBD1	TRBV7-9	TRBJ1-6	CASSLTGQVSSPLHF	TGTGCCAGCAGCTTGACGGGACAGGTGTCGTCACCCCTCCACTTT
many	TRBD1	TRBV5-1	TRBJ2-1	CASSRKTGNNEQFF	TGCGCCAGCAGCAGAAAGACAGGGAACAATGAGCAGTTCTTC
few	TRBD2	TRBV15	TRBJ2-3	CATSKRLAPHVASTDTQYF	TGTGCCACCAGCAAAAGACTAGCGCCACACGTTGCTAGCACAGATACGCAGTATTTT
-	-	TRBV7-6	TRBJ2-1	CASSLSMFTYNEQFF	TGTGCCAGCAGCTTAAGTATGTTCACCTACAATGAGCAGTTCTTC
once	-	TRBV18	TRBJ1-1	CASSLGTPMGVDTEAFF	TGTGCCAGCTCACTTGGGACGCCTATGGGGGTGGACACTGAAGCTTTCTTT
few	-	TRBV5-4	TRBJ2-6	CASSSSKFTPEVTGANVLTF	TGTGCCAGCAGCTCCTCCAAGTTCACCCCGGAGGTAACTGGGGCCAACGTCCTGACTTTC
-	-	TRBV5-1	TRBJ2-7	CASSLARWSYEQYF	TGCGCCAGCAGCTTAGCTAGGTGGTCCTACGAGCAGTACTTC
-	TRBD1	TRBV20-1	TRBJ1-4	CSARKTGGGDEKLFF	TGCAGTGCTAGAAAAACAGGGGGAGGGGATGAAAAACTGTTTTTT
few	TRBD2	TRBV5-1	TRBJ2-2	CASRLPGGPSSGGELFF	TGCGCCAGCAGACTCCCGGGAGGGCCTTCCTCGGGCGGGGAGCTGTTTTTT
-	-	TRBV2	TRBJ2-3	CASSPPRGATDTQYF	TGTGCCAGCAGTCCCCCCAGGGGAGCCACAGATACGCAGTATTTT
-	-	TRBV7-9	TRBJ2-7	CASSLADSHEQYF	TGTGCCAGCAGCTTAGCGGACAGCCACGAGCAGTACTTC
few	TRBD2	TRBV29-1	TRBJ2-7	CSLRGKGQVSYEQYF	TGCAGCCTGCGGGGGAAGGGCCAAGTTAGCTACGAGCAGTACTTC
few	-	TRBV20-1	TRBJ2-7	CSARPRGVVHEQYF	TGCAGTGCTAGACCGAGGGGCGTTGTCCACGAGCAGTACTTC
-	-	TRBV14	TRBJ2-2	CASSQNGGTGELFF	TGTGCCAGCAGCCAAAATGGCGGAACCGGGGAGCTGTTTTTT
few	-	TRBV6-2/TRBV6-3	TRBJ2-5	CASSIWGGGVETQYF	TGTGCCAGCAGTATATGGGGGGGCGGGGTGGAGACCCAGTACTTC
few	-	TRBV4-1	TRBJ1-5	CASTPSRGTAPYSNQPQHF	TGCGCCAGCACCCCAAGCAGGGGTACGGCGCCCTATAGCAATCAGCCCCAGCATTTT
few	-	TRBV6-5	TRBJ2-4	CASSTSTGRGNIQYF	TGTGCCAGCAGTACTTCAACAGGGCGCGGGAACATTCAGTACTTC
-	TRBD2	TRBV5-1	TRBJ2-2	CASSLVATSGSAGELFF	TGCGCCAGCAGCTTGGTGGCGACTAGCGGTTCCGCCGGGGAGCTGTTTTTT
-	-	TRBV3-1	TRBJ2-3	CASSPSDGGISTDTQYF	TGTGCCAGCAGCCCCTCAGATGGGGGGATTAGCACAGATACGCAGTATTTT
-	TRBD2	TRBV7-2	TRBJ2-7	CASSQAGLAGVYEQYF	TGTGCCAGCAGCCAGGCCGGCCTAGCGGGAGTATACGAGCAGTACTTC
few	TRBD2	TRBV20-1	TRBJ2-7	CSALSGLARLQYF	TGCAGTGCCCTTTCGGGACTAGCGAGGTTGCAGTACTTC
few	TRBD2	TRBV7-9	TRBJ2-1	CASSLADLRESGNEQFF	TGTGCCAGCAGCTTAGCCGACTTGCGGGAGTCAGGGAATGAGCAGTTCTTC
few	-	TRBV20-1	TRBJ2-7	CSARRGGPQDEQYF	TGCAGTGCTAGGCGTGGGGGCCCCCAGGACGAGCAGTACTTC
few	-	TRBV20-1	TRBJ1-1	CSARAWVRPNTEAFF	TGCAGTGCTAGAGCTTGGGTGCGGCCAAACACTGAAGCTTTCTTT
few	-	TRBV20-1	TRBJ2-2	CSASRAGTGELFF	TGCAGTGCTAGTCGAGCCGGCACCGGGGAGCTGTTTTTT
few	TRBD2	TRBV12-3/TRBV12-4	TRBJ2-7	CASSSTSTSGASYEQYF	TGTGCCAGCAGTTCCACTTCTACTAGCGGGGCCTCCTACGAGCAGTACTTC
-	TRBD2	TRBV27	TRBJ2-1	CASSPHALAGSYNEQFF	TGTGCCAGCAGTCCTCACGCACTAGCGGGATCCTACAATGAGCAGTTCTTC